What follows is one T cell receptor (beta chain) and its context. The sample belongs to a study of shared clonotypes between healthy human individuals. Study summary: CD4 naive cells filled three plates per donor, CD4 memory three, CD8 naive two and CD8 memory one.

The study separated CD4+ cells into CD45RA+ naive and CD45RA-negative memory subsets. Replicate PCRs run on sorted subsets employed 200 ng DNA, 30,000 to 35,000 T cell genomes. Profiled with immunoSEQ multiplex PCR; TCRdb holds only in-frame clones, not every one. The sample includes 2 million to 3 million clones, roughly 93% of them seen just once. The CDR3 runs to 15 residues. V lost 5 bases to trimming and J lost 3 bases, with 14 bases between them. CDR1 and CDR2 (germline): SGHTA, FQGNSA. The source material was naive CD4+ T cells from PBMCs. Indicated subset: CD45RA+ positively selected. The chain is built from TRBV7-2 and TRBJ1-5; TRBD1 might be the D (5 bases). This receptor was identified in a man aged 18 to 30 in good health. Some clones in this sample may be carry-over from other donors' samples. The CDR3 loop is CASSPGPEVNQPQHF. The CDR3 DNA is TGTGCCAGCAGCCCGGGACCCGAGGTCAATCAGCCCCAGCATTTT.